The source of this T cell receptor (beta chain) is a study of blood T cell repertoires in COVID-19. About the study: Acute and convalescent COVID-19 samples came from the United States, Italy and Spain.

The table came from immunoSEQ multiplex PCR; TCRdb's copy has only in-frame clones and leaves some out. Of approximately 140,000 clones listed, roughly 91% are singletons. CDR3 length: 14 residues. The germline V gene encodes CDR1 LGHDT and CDR2 YNNKEL (reference sequence). The junction had 1 base not matched to a gene; V was cut back by 1 base and J by 3 bases. The sample taken for sequencing was peripheral blood. The chain recombines TRBV3-1 (or the pseudogene TRBV3-2) with TRBJ2-7, with 9 nucleotides matching TRBD2. The sequence came from a man aged 45-60 years with active or convalescent COVID-19. The CDR3 sequence is CASSQGLADYEQYF. For the CDR3, the DNA is TGTGCCAGCAGCCAAGGACTAGCGGACTACGAGCAGTACTTC.